The 32 T cell receptor beta chains in this list originate from one sample, sequenced in a study of shared clonotypes between healthy human individuals. This table comes from immunoSEQ multiplex PCR, and its TCRdb copy is limited to in-frame clones, with some not included. The profile shows 2 million or so clones, just under 95% of them singletons. Cells designated naive CD8 were CD45RO-negative and were positively selected for CCR7, with terminally differentiated effector memory CD45RA+ cells excluded. Specimen: naive CD8+ T cells sorted from blood. The origin of the receptors is a man in his late teens or twenties in good health.

This clone was recorded only once. The chain joins TRBV30 to TRBJ1-1, with D hard to call. This CDR3 has 13 residues. Trimming left V 5 bases short and J 3 bases short, with 13 bases between. Looked up from germline, CDR1 is GTSNPN and CDR2 is SVGIG (reference sequence). The CDR3 protein is CAWVTGSHTEAFF. The CDR3 nucleotides read TGTGCCTGGGTCACGGGGTCTCACACTGAAGCTTTCTTT.

The rearrangement uses TRBV19 and TRBJ2-6, with unresolved D. The CDR3 length is 15 residues. Germline V CDR1 and CDR2: LNHDA, SQIVND (reference sequence). Trimming cost V 5 bases and J 0 bases, with 8 bases left between them. DNA of the CDR3: TGTGCCAGTAGTCTAATACACTCTGGGGCCAACGTCCTGACTTTC. It encodes CASSLIHSGANVLTF.

This chain uses TRBV4-3 with TRBJ1-2; D perhaps matches TRBD1 (5 bases). Germline loops: CDR1 LGHNA, CDR2 YSLEER. CDR3 size: 15 residues. V was shortened by 0 bases and J by 0 bases, with 8 bases between the two germline ends. CDR3 protein: CASSQDRGANYGYTF. Here the CDR3 DNA reads TGCGCCAGCAGCCAAGATAGGGGAGCTAACTATGGCTACACCTTC.

The chain combines TRBV6-5 with TRBJ1-5; a possible D gene is TRBD1 (5 bases). Germline values: CDR1 MNHEY, CDR2 SVGAGI. Between the trimmed V and J ends, which lost 6 bases and 1 base, there was a span of 10 bases. The CDR3 contains 14 residues. CDR3 loop: CASSPWGSNQPQHF. DNA of the CDR3: TGTGCCAGCAGCCCGTGGGGCAGCAATCAGCCCCAGCATTTT.

V gene TRBV4-1 combines with J gene TRBJ2-7; 9 bases map to TRBD1. J gave up 7 bases and V 0 bases, and 7 bases lay outside the gene matches. CDR3 length: 15 amino acids. CDR1 and CDR2 from the germline V gene are MGHRA and YSYEKL. CDR3 coding DNA: TGCGCCAGCAGCCAAGATCTGGGACAGGGAGAGGAGCAGTACTTC. Translated: CASSQDLGQGEEQYF.

The chain uses TRBV27 and TRBJ2-3, with a tentative D call TRBD2 (5 bases). The CDR3 spans 13 residues. Between the trimmed V and J ends, which lost 3 bases and 4 bases, there was a span of 8 bases. Germline V CDR1 and CDR2: MNHEY, SMNVEV (reference sequence). Written as DNA, the CDR3 is TGTGCCAGCAGTTTTTTGAGGGCAGATACGCAGTATTTT. Encoded protein: CASSFLRADTQYF.

The rearrangement joins TRBV19 to TRBJ2-2, with D possibly TRBD1 on 6 matching bases. Germline loops: CDR1 LNHDA, CDR2 SQIVND (reference sequence). Trimming removed 3 bases at V and 8 bases at J, with 13 bases between. This CDR3 region has 14 residues. The DNA of the CDR3 is TGTGCCAGTAGTATGAGGACAGCAGGGGGGGAGCTGTTTTTT. It encodes CASSMRTAGGELFF.

Details on this clone: Other DNA sequences in this sample translate to the same CDR3. The V call is TRBV25-1, the J call TRBJ2-3; TRBD2 might be the D (5 bases). From germline, CDR1 is MGHDK and CDR2 SYGVNS. V was pared by 2 bases and J by 1 base, with 7 bases between. CDR3 length equals 14 residues. The CDR3 sequence is CASSETGGTDTQYF. CDR3 nucleotide sequence: TGTGCCAGCAGTGAAACCGGGGGCACAGATACGCAGTATTTT.

For this clone: The identical CDR3 is also encoded by other nucleotide sequences in the sample. The rearrangement joins TRBV27 to TRBJ2-1; D unclear. This CDR3 is built from 13 residues. Trimming removed 5 bases at V and 4 bases at J, with 9 bases between. CDR1 and CDR2 from the germline V gene are MNHEY and SMNVEV (reference sequence). As DNA, the CDR3 is TGTGCCAGCAGTACCAGGTCTTACAATGAGCAGTTCTTC. It is translated as CASSTRSYNEQFF.

The V and J genes are TRBV27 and TRBJ2-6; D unresolved. The ends were cut back, 5 bases at V and 2 bases at J, with 7 bases in the middle. Germline CDR1 MNHEY, CDR2 SMNVEV (reference sequence). This CDR3 has 14 residues. CDR3 DNA: TGTGCCAGCAGTCCAGAGCCTGGGGCCAACGTCCTGACTTTC. Its protein product is CASSPEPGANVLTF.

This clone was seen once. The chain joins TRBV27 to TRBJ2-7; possible D gene TRBD2, 5 bases. The CDR3 is made up of 14 amino acids. Trimming removed 10 bases from V and 0 bases from J, with 16 bases in between. CDR1 and CDR2 (germline): MNHEY, SMNVEV (reference sequence). This chain's CDR3 is CATGVAGISYEQYF. For the CDR3, the DNA is TGTGCCACCGGCGTAGCCGGGATCTCCTACGAGCAGTACTTC.

The J gene is TRBJ2-7, the V gene TRBV11-2, with 7 nucleotides matching TRBD2. The ends lost 4 bases at V and 4 bases at J; junction bases unmatched: 4. Looked up from germline, CDR1 is SGHAT and CDR2 is FQNNGV. The CDR3 is made up of 13 amino acids. This CDR3 is CASSYRTSYEQYF. The CDR3 coding sequence is TGTGCCAGCAGCTACCGGACTAGTTACGAGCAGTACTTC.

The gene calls are TRBV7-2 and TRBJ2-7; 7 bases align to TRBD2. Trimming took 3 bases from V and 6 from J; bases not matched to a gene: 8. The CDR3 runs 14 residues. From germline, CDR1 is SGHTA and CDR2 FQGNSA. CDR3 region: CASSLPGLVLEQYF. The CDR3 DNA is TGTGCCAGCAGCTTGCCCGGACTAGTTCTCGAGCAGTACTTC. Based on the CDR3 plus reference TRBV7-2 and TRBJ2-7, the full variable domain is GAGVSQSPSNKVTEKGKDVELRCDPISGHTALYWYRQSLGQGLEFLIYFQGNSAPDKSGLPSDRFSAERTGGSVSTLTIQRTQQEDSAVYLCASSLPGLVLEQYFGPGTRLTVT.

The chain employs TRBV5-1 and TRBJ2-3; 9 bases are a match to TRBD2. With V trimmed by 4 bases and J by 1 base, 4 bases remained unmatched. The CDR3 runs to 15 residues. Germline V gives CDR1 SGHRS, CDR2 YFSETQ. CDR3 residues: CASSGTSGRTDTQYF. The CDR3 coding sequence is TGCGCCAGCAGCGGAACTAGCGGGCGCACAGATACGCAGTATTTT.

This chain uses TRBV4-1 with TRBJ2-7; TRBD2 might be the D (6 bases). Germline CDR1 is MGHRA and CDR2 is YSYEKL. Trimming removed 0 bases from V and 0 bases from J, with 15 bases in between. This CDR3 region has 17 residues. CDR3 loop: CASSQDLLAESSYEQYF. In DNA form, the CDR3 reads TGCGCCAGCAGCCAAGATTTACTAGCCGAGAGCTCCTACGAGCAGTACTTC.

The V gene is TRBV28, the J gene TRBJ1-1; D possibly corresponds to TRBD1 (5 bases). Germline loops: CDR1 MDHEN, CDR2 SYDVKM. The ends were cut back, 3 bases at V and 7 bases at J, with 9 bases in the middle. CDR3 length: 12 residues. The CDR3, as DNA: TGTGCCAGCAGTTTGACCAGGGATGAAGCTTTCTTT. Its protein product is CASSLTRDEAFF.

The rearrangement uses TRBV7-9 and TRBJ2-1; D is ambiguous. Trimming took off 0 bases at V and 7 bases at J, with 7 bases between the two ends. Germline CDR1 reads SEHNR; CDR2 reads FQNEAQ (reference sequence). The CDR3 length is 13 residues. The CDR3, as DNA: TGTGCCAGCAGCTTAGCGCAATTAAATGAGCAGTTCTTC. Its translation: CASSLAQLNEQFF.

This clone was seen once. The rearrangement joins TRBV19 to TRBJ1-2; the D is unclear. V dropped 3 bases and J dropped 6 bases, with 23 bases sitting between them. Per germline, CDR1 LNHDA and CDR2 SQIVND (reference sequence). The CDR3 contains 17 residues. The CDR3 nucleotides are TGTGCCAGTAGTATTAGTCTGGGATCGGTCCAGATACATGGCTACACCTTC. Residues: CASSISLGSVQIHGYTF.

Note on this clone: The sample carries other DNA sequences with the same CDR3. This chain connects TRBV27 to TRBJ2-7, with D maybe TRBD2 (6 bases). Trimming removed 2 bases from V and 2 bases from J, with 7 bases in between. CDR1 and CDR2 (germline): MNHEY, SMNVEV (reference sequence). The CDR3 has 13 residues. The CDR3 DNA is TGTGCCAGCAGTTTAGGAGGGACCTACGAGCAGTACTTC. As protein: CASSLGGTYEQYF.

A single count supports this clone. The J gene is TRBJ1-2, the V gene TRBV9, with no clear D. Per germline, CDR1 SGDLS and CDR2 YYNGEE. This CDR3 is built from 14 residues. V lost 3 bases, J lost 0 bases, and 9 bases lay in between. CDR3 bases: TGTGCCAGCAGCGGCATGGTGTCTAACTATGGCTACACCTTC. It specifies CASSGMVSNYGYTF.

This chain uses TRBV6-6 with TRBJ1-3, with D unclear. This CDR3 is built from 13 residues. Trimming took off 0 bases at V and 4 bases at J, with 4 bases between the two ends. Germline V gene sequence: CDR1 MNHNY, CDR2 SVGAGI (reference sequence). This CDR3 reads CASSYSNGNTIYF. The CDR3 region has the DNA TGTGCCAGCAGTTACTCGAACGGAAACACCATATATTTT.

V usage is TRBV20-1 and J usage is TRBJ2-7; unclear D gene. The CDR3 spans 11 residues. V lost 3 bases, J lost 6 bases, and 9 bases lay in between. The V gene's germline CDR1 is DFQATT and CDR2 SNEGSKA (reference sequence). The CDR3 nucleotides read TGCAGTGCTAGCGTGTACTCCGAGCAGTACTTC. It is translated as CSASVYSEQYF.

This clone has a single count. This rearrangement joins TRBV9 to TRBJ2-7; D tentatively fits TRBD1 or TRBD2 (5 bases each). The germline V gene encodes CDR1 SGDLS and CDR2 YYNGEE. This CDR3 is 18 amino acids long. Trimming removed 4 bases at V and 1 base at J, with 24 bases between. The CDR3 DNA reads as TGTGCCAGCAGCTCCCACTCTATGGGGGTGACGGGGTCCTACGAGCAGTACTTC. It specifies CASSSHSMGVTGSYEQYF. The full variable domain, with the rest looked up from reference TRBV9 and TRBJ2-7, is DSGVTQTPKHLITATGQRVTLRCSPRSGDLSVYWYQQSLDQGLQFLIQYYNGEERAKGNILERFSAQQFPDLHSELNLSSLELGDSALYFCASSSHSMGVTGSYEQYFGPGTRLTVT.

This chain uses TRBV5-6 with TRBJ1-1; D is ambiguous. V lost 1 base and J lost 0, with 13 bases in between. The CDR3 runs to 16 residues. Germline V gene data show CDR1 as SGHDT and CDR2 as YYEEEE. The CDR3: CASSLWGRGMNTEAFF. In nucleotides, the CDR3 is TGTGCCAGCAGCTTGTGGGGTCGAGGGATGAACACTGAAGCTTTCTTT.

The V gene is TRBV11-2, the J gene TRBJ1-6, with D possibly matching TRBD1 (6 bases). V lost 1 base, J lost 7 bases, and 11 bases lay in between. CDR1 is SGHAT and CDR2 is FQNNGV in the germline V gene. The CDR3 spans 15 residues. CDR3 DNA sequence: TGTGCCAGCAGCTTAGTTCGGACAGCAAATTCACCCCTCCACTTT. Translation gives CASSLVRTANSPLHF.

The chain carries TRBV27 and TRBJ2-7; a possible D gene is TRBD2 (6 bases). CDR3 size: 14 residues. Per the germline V gene, CDR1 is MNHEY and CDR2 is SMNVEV (reference sequence). With 5 bases removed from V and 1 base from J, the gap between germline ends came to 12 bases. This chain's CDR3 is CASSAYRESYEQYF. CDR3 DNA sequence: TGTGCCAGCAGTGCCTACCGGGAGTCCTACGAGCAGTACTTC.

The chain links TRBV4-1 to TRBJ2-3; D not resolved. The CDR3 is 15 amino acids. CDR1 and CDR2 from the germline V gene are MGHRA and YSYEKL. Trimming removed 1 base from V and 2 bases from J, with 10 bases in between. The CDR3 here is CASSQGDSVTDTQYF. The DNA for the CDR3 is TGCGCCAGCAGCCAAGGTGACTCCGTCACAGATACGCAGTATTTT.

In the case of this clone: Other DNA sequences within the sample encode an identical CDR3. This sequence joins TRBV30 and TRBJ2-1, with unresolved D. V was trimmed by 5 bases and J by 5 bases, leaving 4 bases between them. Germline V gives CDR1 GTSNPN, CDR2 SVGIG (reference sequence). The CDR3 loop spans 10 amino acids. The CDR3 sequence is CAWGHNEQFF. The CDR3 bases are TGTGCCTGGGGGCACAATGAGCAGTTCTTC.

The chain is built from TRBV13 and TRBJ1-2; 7 nucleotides align to TRBD1. CDR1 and CDR2 (germline): PRHDT, FYEKMQ (reference sequence). This CDR3 region has 13 residues. The trim removed 5 bases at V and 6 bases at J, leaving 6 bases unmatched. CDR3 residues: CASSTTGDNGYTF. CDR3 DNA: TGTGCCAGCAGCACTACAGGGGATAATGGCTACACCTTC.

In DNA, the CDR3 is TGTGCCAGCAGTGAATGGACACCGGCGTACGAGCAGTACTTC. Its translation: CASSEWTPAYEQYF. This chain connects TRBV2 to TRBJ2-7; perhaps TRBD1 as D (5 bases). V lost 2 bases and J 4 bases, leaving 12 bases between the germline ends. CDR1 is SNHLY and CDR2 is FYNNEI in the germline V gene. This CDR3 contains 14 residues.

Remarks on this clone: The sample has other DNA sequences that encode this CDR3 too. The rearrangement links TRBV6-5 to TRBJ2-7, with 8 bases aligning to TRBD1. The CDR3 extends over 15 amino acids. With 2 bases clipped from V and 2 bases from J, the junction kept 5 bases outside the gene matches. Germline values: CDR1 MNHEY, CDR2 SVGAGI. CDR3 amino acids: CASSYGTGGTYEQYF. CDR3 sequence (DNA): TGTGCCAGCAGTTACGGGACAGGAGGGACCTACGAGCAGTACTTC.

The chain links TRBV21-1 to TRBJ2-3. TRBV21-1 is a pseudogene locus. The CDR3 loop spans 11 amino acids. CDR3 DNA sequence: TGTGCCAGCGGGGGTCCAGATACGCAGTATTTT. Its translation: CASGGPDTQYF.